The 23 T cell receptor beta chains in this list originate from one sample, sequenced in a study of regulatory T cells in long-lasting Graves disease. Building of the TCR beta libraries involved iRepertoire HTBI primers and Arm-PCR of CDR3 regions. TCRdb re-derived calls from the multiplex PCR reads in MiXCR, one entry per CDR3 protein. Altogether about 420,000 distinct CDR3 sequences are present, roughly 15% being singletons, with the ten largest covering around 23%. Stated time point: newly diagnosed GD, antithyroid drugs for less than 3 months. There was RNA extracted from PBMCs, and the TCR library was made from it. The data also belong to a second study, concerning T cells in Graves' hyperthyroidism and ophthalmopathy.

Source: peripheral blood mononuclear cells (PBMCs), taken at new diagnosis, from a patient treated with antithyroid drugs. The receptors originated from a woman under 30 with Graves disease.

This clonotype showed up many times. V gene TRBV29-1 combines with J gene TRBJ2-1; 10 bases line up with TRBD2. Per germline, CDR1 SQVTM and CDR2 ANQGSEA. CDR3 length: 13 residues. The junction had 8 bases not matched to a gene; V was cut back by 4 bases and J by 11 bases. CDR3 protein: CSVVGLAGVKQFF. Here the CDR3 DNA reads TGCAGCGTTGTGGGGCTAGCGGGAGTAAAGCAGTTCTTC.

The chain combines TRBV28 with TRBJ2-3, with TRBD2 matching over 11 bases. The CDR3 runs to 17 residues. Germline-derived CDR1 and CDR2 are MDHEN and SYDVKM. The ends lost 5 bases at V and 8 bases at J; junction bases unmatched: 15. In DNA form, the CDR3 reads TGTGCCAGCAGTCCCACTAGCGGGAGTCACACCGGGGGTACGCAGTATTTT. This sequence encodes CASSPTSGSHTGGTQYF.

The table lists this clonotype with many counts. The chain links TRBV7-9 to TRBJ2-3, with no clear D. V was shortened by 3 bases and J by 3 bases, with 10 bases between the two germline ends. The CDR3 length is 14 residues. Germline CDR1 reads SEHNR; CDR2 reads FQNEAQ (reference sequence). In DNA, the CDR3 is TGTGCCAGCAGCTTCGTTACCGGGACAGATACGCAGTATTTT. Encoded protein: CASSFVTGTDTQYF. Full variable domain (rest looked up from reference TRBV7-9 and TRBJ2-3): DTGVSQNPRHKITKRGQNVTFRCDPISEHNRLYWYRQTLGQGPEFLTYFQNEAQLEKSRLLSDRFSAERPKGSFSTLEIQRTEQGDSAMYLCASSFVTGTDTQYFGPGTRLTVL.

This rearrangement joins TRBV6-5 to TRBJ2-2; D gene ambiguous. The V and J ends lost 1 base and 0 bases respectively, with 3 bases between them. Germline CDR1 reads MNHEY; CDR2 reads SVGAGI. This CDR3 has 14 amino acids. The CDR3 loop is CASSYYPNTGELFF. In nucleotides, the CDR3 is TGTGCCAGCAGTTACTACCCGAACACCGGGGAGCTGTTTTTT.

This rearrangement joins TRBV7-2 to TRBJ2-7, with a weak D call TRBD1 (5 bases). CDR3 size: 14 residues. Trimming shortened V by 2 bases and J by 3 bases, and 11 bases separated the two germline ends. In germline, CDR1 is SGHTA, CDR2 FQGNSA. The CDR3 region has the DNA TGTGCCAGCAGCTTATCAGGGTCGATCTACGAGCAGTACTTC. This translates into CASSLSGSIYEQYF.

CDR3 sequence: CSAPPGTSGRVAQFF. CDR3 bases: TGCAGTGCGCCGCCCGGGACTAGCGGGAGGGTGGCCCAGTTCTTC. The chain joins TRBV20-1 to TRBJ2-1; TRBD2 aligns across 16 bases. The CDR3 spans 15 residues. V lost 6 bases to trimming and J lost 13 bases; unmatched junction nucleotides: 12. The germline gives CDR1 DFQATT, CDR2 SNEGSKA (reference sequence).

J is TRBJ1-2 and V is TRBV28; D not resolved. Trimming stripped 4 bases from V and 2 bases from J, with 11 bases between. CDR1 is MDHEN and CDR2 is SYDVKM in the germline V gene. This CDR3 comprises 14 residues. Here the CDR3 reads CASSSTNANYGYTF. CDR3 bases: TGTGCCAGCAGTTCAACTAACGCGAACTATGGCTACACCTTC.

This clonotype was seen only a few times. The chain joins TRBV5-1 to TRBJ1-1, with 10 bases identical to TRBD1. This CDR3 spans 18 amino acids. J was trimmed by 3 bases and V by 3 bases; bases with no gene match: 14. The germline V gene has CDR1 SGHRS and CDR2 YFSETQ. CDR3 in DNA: TGCGCCAGCAGCTACGGGACCGGGACAGGGGTTGGGTACACTGAAGCTTTCTTT. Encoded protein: CASSYGTGTGVGYTEAFF.

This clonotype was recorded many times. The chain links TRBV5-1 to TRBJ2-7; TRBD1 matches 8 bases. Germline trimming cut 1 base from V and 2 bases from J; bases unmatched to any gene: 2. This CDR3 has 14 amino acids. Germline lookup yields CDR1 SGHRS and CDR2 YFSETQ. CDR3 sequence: CASSLWTGTYEQYF. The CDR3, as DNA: TGCGCCAGCAGCTTGTGGACAGGGACCTACGAGCAGTACTTC.

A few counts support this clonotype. CDR3 loop: CASSTGQGQRRGPGELFF. CDR3 DNA sequence: TGTGCCAGCAGTACCGGGCAGGGCCAACGACGGGGACCCGGGGAGCTGTTTTTT. This chain joins TRBV27 and TRBJ2-2, with D tentatively TRBD1 or TRBD2 (5 bases each). V was clipped by 5 bases and J by 6 bases, with 25 bases between them. The V gene's germline CDR1 is MNHEY and CDR2 SMNVEV (reference sequence). The length of the CDR3 is 18 residues.

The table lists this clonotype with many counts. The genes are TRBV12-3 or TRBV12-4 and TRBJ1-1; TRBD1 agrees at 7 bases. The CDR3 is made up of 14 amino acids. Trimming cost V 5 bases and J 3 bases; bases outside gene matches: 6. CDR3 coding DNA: TGTGCCAGCAGTCCCCAGGGGGTTTACACTGAAGCTTTCTTT. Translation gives CASSPQGVYTEAFF.

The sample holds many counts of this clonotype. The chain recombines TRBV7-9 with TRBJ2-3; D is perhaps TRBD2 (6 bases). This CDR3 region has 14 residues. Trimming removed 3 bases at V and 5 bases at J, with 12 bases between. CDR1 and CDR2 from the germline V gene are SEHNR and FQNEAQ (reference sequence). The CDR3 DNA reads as TGTGCCAGCAGCTTTGGGCACGGGAGAGATACGCAGTATTTT. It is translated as CASSFGHGRDTQYF. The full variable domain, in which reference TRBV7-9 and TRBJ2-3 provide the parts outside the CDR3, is DTGVSQNPRHKITKRGQNVTFRCDPISEHNRLYWYRQTLGQGPEFLTYFQNEAQLEKSRLLSDRFSAERPKGSFSTLEIQRTEQGDSAMYLCASSFGHGRDTQYFGPGTRLTVL.

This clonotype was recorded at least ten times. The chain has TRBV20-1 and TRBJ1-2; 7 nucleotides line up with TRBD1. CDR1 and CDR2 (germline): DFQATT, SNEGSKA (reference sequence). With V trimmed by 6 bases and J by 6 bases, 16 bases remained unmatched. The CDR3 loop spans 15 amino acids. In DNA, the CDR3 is TGCAGTGCGCCGACCCAGGACAGGACGATACATGGCTACACCTTC. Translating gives CSAPTQDRTIHGYTF.

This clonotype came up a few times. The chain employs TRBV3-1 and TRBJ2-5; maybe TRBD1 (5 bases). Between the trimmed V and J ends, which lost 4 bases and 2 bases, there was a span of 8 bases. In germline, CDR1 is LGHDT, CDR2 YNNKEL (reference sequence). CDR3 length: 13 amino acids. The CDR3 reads CASSPQGQETQYF. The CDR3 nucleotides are TGTGCCAGCAGCCCCCAGGGTCAAGAGACCCAGTACTTC.

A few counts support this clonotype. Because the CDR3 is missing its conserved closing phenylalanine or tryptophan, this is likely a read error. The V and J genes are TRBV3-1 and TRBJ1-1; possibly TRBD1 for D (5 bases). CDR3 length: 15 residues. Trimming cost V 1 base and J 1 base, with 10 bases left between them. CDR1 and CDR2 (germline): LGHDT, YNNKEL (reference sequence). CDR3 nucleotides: TGTGCCAGCAGCCAAGCTGGGGGAGGGAACACTGAAGCTTTCTTG. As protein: CASSQAGGGNTEAFL.

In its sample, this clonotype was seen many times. DNA for the CDR3: TGTGCCAGCAGCCTCGGGGGGTTGGGCAATCAGCCCCAGCATTTT. Amino acids: CASSLGGLGNQPQHF. V is TRBV2 and J is TRBJ1-5; perhaps TRBD1 as D (5 bases). V was shortened by 6 bases and J by 2 bases, with 14 bases between the two germline ends. The germline CDR1 and CDR2 sequences are SNHLY and FYNNEI. This CDR3 has 15 residues.

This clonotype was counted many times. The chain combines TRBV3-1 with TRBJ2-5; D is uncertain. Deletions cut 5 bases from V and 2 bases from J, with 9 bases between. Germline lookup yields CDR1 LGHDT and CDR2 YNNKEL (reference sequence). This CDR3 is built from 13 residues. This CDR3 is CASSWGFQETQYF. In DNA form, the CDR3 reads TGTGCCAGCAGCTGGGGATTTCAAGAGACCCAGTACTTC.

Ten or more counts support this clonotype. The CDR3 region has the DNA TGTGCCAGCAAGGACAGGGGGCTCTACGAGCAGTACTTC. Translating gives CASKDRGLYEQYF. V and J are TRBV2 and TRBJ2-7; 11 bases agree with TRBD1. Trimming removed 7 bases from V and 3 bases from J; junction bases left unmatched: 2. The CDR3 runs to 13 residues. Germline lookup yields CDR1 SNHLY and CDR2 FYNNEI.

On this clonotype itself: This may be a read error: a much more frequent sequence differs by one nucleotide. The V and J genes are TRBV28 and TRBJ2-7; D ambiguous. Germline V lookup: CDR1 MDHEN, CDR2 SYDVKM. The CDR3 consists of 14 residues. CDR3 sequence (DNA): TGTGCCAGCAGTTTTGAATACCAGCCCTACGTGCAGTACTTC. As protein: CASSFEYQPYVQYF.

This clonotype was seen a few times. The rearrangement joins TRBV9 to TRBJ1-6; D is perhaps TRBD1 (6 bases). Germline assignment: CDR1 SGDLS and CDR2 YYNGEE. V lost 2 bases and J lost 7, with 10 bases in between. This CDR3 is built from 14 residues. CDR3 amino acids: CASSVRGTNSPLHF. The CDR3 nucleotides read TGTGCCAGCAGCGTCAGGGGCACGAATTCACCCCTCCACTTT.

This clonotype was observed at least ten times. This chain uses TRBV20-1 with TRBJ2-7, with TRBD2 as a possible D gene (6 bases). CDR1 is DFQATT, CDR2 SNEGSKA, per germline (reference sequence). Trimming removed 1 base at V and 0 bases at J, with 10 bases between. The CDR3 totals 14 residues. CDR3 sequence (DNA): TGCAGTGCTAGAGGGCGGGGTTACTCCTACGAGCAGTACTTC. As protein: CSARGRGYSYEQYF.

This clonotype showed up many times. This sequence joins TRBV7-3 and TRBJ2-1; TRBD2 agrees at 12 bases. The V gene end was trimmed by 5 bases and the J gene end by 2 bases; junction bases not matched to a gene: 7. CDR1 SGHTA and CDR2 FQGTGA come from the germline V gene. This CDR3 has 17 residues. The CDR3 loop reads CASSQSGTSGPYNEQFF. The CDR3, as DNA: TGTGCCAGCAGCCAATCAGGGACTAGCGGGCCCTACAATGAGCAGTTCTTC.

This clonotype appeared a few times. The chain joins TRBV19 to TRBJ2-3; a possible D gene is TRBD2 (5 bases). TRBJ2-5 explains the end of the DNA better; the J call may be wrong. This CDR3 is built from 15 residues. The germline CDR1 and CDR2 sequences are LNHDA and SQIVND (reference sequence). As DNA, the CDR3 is TGTGCCAGTAGTATAGGGGCCAGAGGGTTCGAGACCCAGTACTTC. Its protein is CASSIGARGFETQYF.